This entry lists 7 T cell receptor beta chains sequenced from one sample in a study of blood T cell repertoires in COVID-19. The table came from immunoSEQ multiplex PCR; TCRdb's copy has only in-frame clones and leaves some out. The sample consists of approximately 69,000 clones, roughly 76% of them appearing once. Sample: peripheral blood. Source of these receptors: a woman aged 70-85 years with acute or convalescent COVID-19.

V and J are TRBV19 and TRBJ1-1; the match to TRBD1 covers 9 bases. This CDR3 contains 15 residues. CDR1 LNHDA and CDR2 SQIVND come from the germline V gene (reference sequence). V trimming: 7 bases; J trimming: 5 bases; junction bases outside the gene matches: 11. In nucleotides, the CDR3 is TGTGCCAGTAACGAAAGGACAGGGGTGAGAACTGAAGCTTTCTTT. Encoded protein: CASNERTGVRTEAFF.

The CDR3 reads CASRTTYEQYF. As DNA, the CDR3 is TGTGCCAGCAGGACTACCTACGAGCAGTACTTC. The chain joins TRBV2 to TRBJ2-7, with a tentative D call TRBD2 (5 bases). The CDR3 is 11 residues long. CDR1 and CDR2 (germline): SNHLY, FYNNEI. V dropped 6 bases and J dropped 2 bases, with 5 bases sitting between them.

This clone turned up a few times. V usage is TRBV27 and J usage is TRBJ2-7; tentative D call: TRBD1 (5 bases). The CDR3 has 18 residues. Germline loops: CDR1 MNHEY, CDR2 SMNVEV (reference sequence). Trimming cost V 4 bases and J 4 bases, with 26 bases left between them. The CDR3 nucleotides are TGTGCCAGCAGTTCCCCCCTCGGAAGTAGGTGGGGCTTGTACGAGCAGTACTTC. Translated, it gives CASSSPLGSRWGLYEQYF.

The chain recombines TRBV28 with TRBJ2-5, with 14 nucleotides matching TRBD2. The CDR3 consists of 22 residues. The germline CDR1 and CDR2 sequences are MDHEN and SYDVKM. The V and J ends lost 2 bases and 3 bases, in that order; junction bases with no gene match: 20. The CDR3 region has the DNA TGTGCCAGCAGTTTAGGGACTAGCGGGAGCGGGTCTTCAAAGACGCATGAAGAGACCCAGTACTTC. It codes for CASSLGTSGSGSSKTHEETQYF.

The chain couples TRBV27 to TRBJ2-3; 15 bases line up with TRBD2. Unmatched junction bases numbered 6, after V lost 5 bases and J lost 6 bases. The CDR3 has 16 residues. Germline V gives CDR1 MNHEY, CDR2 SMNVEV (reference sequence). The CDR3: CASSPRTSGRGDTQYF. The CDR3 DNA reads as TGTGCCAGCAGTCCCCGGACTAGCGGGAGGGGGGATACGCAGTATTTT.

V gene TRBV6-4 combines with J gene TRBJ2-1, with 7 bases fitting TRBD2. The V gene's germline CDR1 is MRHNA and CDR2 SNTAGT. V dropped 4 bases and J dropped 6; count of bases not matched to a gene: 3. This CDR3 comprises 13 residues. The CDR3, as DNA: TGTGCCAGCAGTGTGCAGCGGGGCAATGAGCAGTTCTTC. Translated: CASSVQRGNEQFF.

The chain employs TRBV28 and TRBJ2-7; 8 nucleotides match TRBD1. The CDR3 runs to 15 residues. With V trimmed by 5 bases and J by 3 bases, 9 bases remained unmatched. CDR1 MDHEN and CDR2 SYDVKM come from the germline V gene. Written as DNA, the CDR3 is TGTGCCAGCAGTGGACGCGGGACAGGCCGCTACGAGCAGTACTTC. The encoded protein is CASSGRGTGRYEQYF.